This T cell receptor beta chain was sequenced for a study of T cell clones after liver transplantation. Study outcomes and limitations: Low donor cell numbers restricted donor-reactive repertoire measurement in a couple of subjects.

About this clone itself: As yet, its antigen is unknown.

TCRdb keeps only in-frame clones here, not all; method: immunoSEQ multiplex PCR. The sample consists of about 70,000 clones, 80% of them appearing once. This TCR was recovered from a human patient who received a liver transplant. Some T cells may be supplied by the graft donor. This specimen was CD4+ T cells from blood, taken 12 months after liver transplant.

The CDR3 DNA sequence: TGCGCCAGCAGCCAAGAGGGGACAGGGGCATGGGAGACCCAGTACTTC. This sequence encodes CASSQEGTGAWETQYF. This chain links TRBV5-1 with TRBJ2-5; TRBD1 matches 10 bases. Germline CDR1 and CDR2: SGHRS and YFSETQ. The CDR3 runs 16 residues. Trimming took 4 bases from V and 5 from J; bases not matched to a gene: 11.